This TCR beta chain is from a study of blood T cell repertoires in COVID-19. Overall study: The analysed material was cDNA or gDNA that came from T cells, B-cell-depleted T cells, or PBMCs.

Germline V lookup: CDR1 SGHDN, CDR2 FVKESK. V lost 1 base, J lost 0 bases, and 12 bases lay in between. The CDR3 extends over 16 amino acids. This clone is a singleton in its sample. Per the study methods: Amplification with reference gene primers provided the estimates of nucleated cell counts. Sequencing was performed with immunoSEQ multiplex PCR; in TCRdb, only in-frame clones are kept and a portion is missing. V and J calls and clone size come straight from that table; D and trimming were deduced from the DNA. The sample contains about 160,000 clones, 60% to 85% of which appear only once. The sequencing input was peripheral blood. The sequence derives from a man aged 55 to 69 with acute or convalescent COVID-19. This sequence joins TRBV14 and TRBJ2-5; D is uncertain. The CDR3 is CASSQVVLGHQETQYF. CDR3 bases: TGTGCCAGCAGCCAAGTTGTCCTAGGTCACCAAGAGACCCAGTACTTC.